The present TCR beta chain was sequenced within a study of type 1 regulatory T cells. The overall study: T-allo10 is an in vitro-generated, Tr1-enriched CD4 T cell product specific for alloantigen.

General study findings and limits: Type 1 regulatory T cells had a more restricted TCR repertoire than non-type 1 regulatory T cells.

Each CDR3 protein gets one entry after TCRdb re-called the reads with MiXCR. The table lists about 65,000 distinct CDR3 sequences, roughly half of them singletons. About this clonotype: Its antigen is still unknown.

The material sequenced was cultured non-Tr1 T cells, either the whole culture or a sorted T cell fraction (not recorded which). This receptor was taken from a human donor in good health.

The CDR3 region has the DNA TGCGCCAGCAGCCAACGTCGTACAGGGGTGAACACTGAAGCTTTCTTT. Translation gives CASSQRRTGVNTEAFF. This chain joins TRBV4-3 and TRBJ1-1; 7 nucleotides line up with TRBD1. Losses at the gene ends were 2 bases for V and 0 bases for J; bases not matched to a gene: 6. The CDR3 covers 16 residues. Germline CDR1 is LGHNA and CDR2 is YSLEER.